The rows below give T cell receptor beta chains drawn from one sample of a study of shared clonotypes between healthy human individuals. Assay used: immunoSEQ multiplex PCR; TCRdb lists only in-frame clones, some missing. The sample includes roughly 2.2 million clones, approximately 93% of them seen just once. The sample taken for sequencing was naive CD4+ T cells from PBMCs. The receptors derive from a man aged 18 to 30 in good health. Some clones in this sample may be carry-over from other donors' samples. Both conserved end residues are part of each CDR3. The D gene is left open where the match is weak. Clone size appears in some rows only: once, few, many, or a class for an expanded clone.

CDR3nt: TGTGCCTGGAGTGACGGACTAGCGGTCGACAATGAGCAGTTCTTC
CDR3aa: CAWSDGLAVDNEQFF
v_gene: TRBV30
abundance: NA
d_gene: TRBD2
j_gene: TRBJ2-1

CDR3nt: TGTGCCAGCACTCCGACAGGGGTCTACGAGCAGTACTTC
CDR3aa: CASTPTGVYEQYF
v_gene: TRBV2
abundance: NA
d_gene: TRBD1
j_gene: TRBJ2-7

CDR3nt: TGCGCCAGCAGCCGGGAGCGGGATACTGAAGCTTTCTTT
CDR3aa: CASSRERDTEAFF
v_gene: TRBV4-1
abundance: NA
d_gene: NA
j_gene: TRBJ1-1

CDR3nt: TGCGCCAGCAGCTTCCTCGCGGGACGGCCGAACACTGAAGCTTTCTTT
CDR3aa: CASSFLAGRPNTEAFF
v_gene: TRBV5-1
abundance: NA
d_gene: NA
j_gene: TRBJ1-1

CDR3nt: TGTGCCAGCAACACTCCAGGGCCCTGGCGCCCTAACTCCTACGAGCAGTACTTC
CDR3aa: CASNTPGPWRPNSYEQYF
v_gene: TRBV28
abundance: NA
d_gene: NA
j_gene: TRBJ2-7

CDR3nt: TGTGCCAGTAGTATTATCGGAGAAGGAGGAGAAAAACTGTTTTTT
CDR3aa: CASSIIGEGGEKLFF
v_gene: TRBV19
abundance: NA
d_gene: NA
j_gene: TRBJ1-4

CDR3nt: TGTGCCAGCAGTTTGGGTGGGCAGCTCCGGGGCTACACCTTC
CDR3aa: CASSLGGQLRGYTF
v_gene: TRBV28
abundance: NA
d_gene: NA
j_gene: TRBJ1-2

CDR3nt: TGCAGCGTTGATACAGGGGGACACGAGCAGTACTTC
CDR3aa: CSVDTGGHEQYF
v_gene: TRBV29-1
abundance: NA
d_gene: TRBD1
j_gene: TRBJ2-7

CDR3nt: TGTGCCAGCAGCCCGGCCGCTAGCGGGAGCGACGAGCAGTACTTC
CDR3aa: CASSPAASGSDEQYF
v_gene: TRBV7-3
abundance: NA
d_gene: TRBD2
j_gene: TRBJ2-7

CDR3nt: TGTGCCAGCAGCCTACTAGCGGGAGATGCAGATACGCAGTATTTT
CDR3aa: CASSLLAGDADTQYF
v_gene: TRBV7-3
abundance: NA
d_gene: TRBD2
j_gene: TRBJ2-3

CDR3nt: TGTGCCAGCACCGGGCCTAGCGGCCAAGAGACCCAGTACTTC
CDR3aa: CASTGPSGQETQYF
v_gene: TRBV2
abundance: NA
d_gene: TRBD2
j_gene: TRBJ2-5

CDR3nt: TGCGCCAGCAGCTTGGCCCCACAGTTAGAAGAGACCCAGTACTTC
CDR3aa: CASSLAPQLEETQYF
v_gene: TRBV5-1
abundance: many
d_gene: NA
j_gene: TRBJ2-5

CDR3nt: TGTGCCAGCAGCAGTCAACAGGGAGGTAACACTGAAGCTTTCTTT
CDR3aa: CASSSQQGGNTEAFF
v_gene: TRBV7-2
abundance: NA
d_gene: NA
j_gene: TRBJ1-1

CDR3nt: TGTGCCAGCAGCCGATTGAGCACAGATACGCAGTATTTT
CDR3aa: CASSRLSTDTQYF
v_gene: TRBV28
abundance: NA
d_gene: NA
j_gene: TRBJ2-3

CDR3nt: TGTGCCAGCAGCTTGTACGCGGGAGAGACCCAGTACTTC
CDR3aa: CASSLYAGETQYF
v_gene: TRBV5-5
abundance: NA
d_gene: NA
j_gene: TRBJ2-5

CDR3nt: TGCGCCAGCAGTGACGACGGGAGTAAGGACGAGCAGTACTTC
CDR3aa: CASSDDGSKDEQYF
v_gene: TRBV10-1
abundance: NA
d_gene: NA
j_gene: TRBJ2-7

CDR3nt: TGCGCCAGCAGCCATTCTTTAGGACTAGCGCACAATGAGCAGTTCTTC
CDR3aa: CASSHSLGLAHNEQFF
v_gene: TRBV4-3
abundance: NA
d_gene: TRBD2
j_gene: TRBJ2-1

CDR3nt: TGTGCCAGCAGTGTGGGGGGTACAGAGACCCAGTACTTC
CDR3aa: CASSVGGTETQYF
v_gene: TRBV2
abundance: NA
d_gene: NA
j_gene: TRBJ2-5

CDR3nt: TGTGCCAGCTCACCATATCGGGAAGGGGTTGAAGCTTTCTTT
CDR3aa: CASSPYREGVEAFF
v_gene: TRBV18
abundance: NA
d_gene: NA
j_gene: TRBJ1-1

CDR3nt: TGCGCCAGCAGCGTCAGGCGGGCAGGAGAAAAACTGTTTTTT
CDR3aa: CASSVRRAGEKLFF
v_gene: TRBV5-1
abundance: NA
d_gene: NA
j_gene: TRBJ1-4

CDR3nt: TGTGCCAGCAGCTGGACAGGGGGCTATGGCTACACCTTC
CDR3aa: CASSWTGGYGYTF
v_gene: TRBV6-6
abundance: NA
d_gene: TRBD1
j_gene: TRBJ1-2

CDR3nt: TGCGCCAGCGGGACAGCAACTAGCACAGATACGCAGTATTTT
CDR3aa: CASGTATSTDTQYF
v_gene: TRBV5-1
abundance: NA
d_gene: TRBD1
j_gene: TRBJ2-3

CDR3nt: TGTGCCAGCAGCTCTCCGGACAGGGGCAATAACTATGGCTACACCTTC
CDR3aa: CASSSPDRGNNYGYTF
v_gene: TRBV7-9
abundance: NA
d_gene: TRBD1
j_gene: TRBJ1-2

CDR3nt: TGTGCCAGCAAGGGACTAGCGGGTAGTTCCTACAATGAGCAGTTCTTC
CDR3aa: CASKGLAGSSYNEQFF
v_gene: TRBV25-1
abundance: NA
d_gene: TRBD2
j_gene: TRBJ2-1

CDR3nt: TGTGCCACCAGCAGAGATCTGTTTCGGGCCTACGAGCAGTACTTC
CDR3aa: CATSRDLFRAYEQYF
v_gene: TRBV15
abundance: NA
d_gene: NA
j_gene: TRBJ2-7

CDR3nt: TGTGCCAGCAGTTACAGGGCGGGAAGGGGGGAGACCCAGTACTTC
CDR3aa: CASSYRAGRGETQYF
v_gene: TRBV6-6
abundance: NA
d_gene: NA
j_gene: TRBJ2-5

CDR3nt: TGTGCCAGCAGCGTAGTAAGCGGGAACACCGGGGAGCTGTTTTTT
CDR3aa: CASSVVSGNTGELFF
v_gene: TRBV9
abundance: NA
d_gene: NA
j_gene: TRBJ2-2

CDR3nt: TGTGCCATCAGTGGGGACACTACCGGAGATACGCAGTATTTT
CDR3aa: CAISGDTTGDTQYF
v_gene: TRBV10-3
abundance: NA
d_gene: NA
j_gene: TRBJ2-3

CDR3nt: TGTGCCAGCAGCCCACGGACAGGGGGCTCCTACAATGAGCAGTTCTTC
CDR3aa: CASSPRTGGSYNEQFF
v_gene: TRBV7-3
abundance: once
d_gene: TRBD1
j_gene: TRBJ2-1

CDR3nt: TGTGCCAGCAGCTTAGGGCTAGCGGGGCTAACCTCCTACAATGAGCAGTTCTTC
CDR3aa: CASSLGLAGLTSYNEQFF
v_gene: TRBV5-4
abundance: once
d_gene: TRBD2
j_gene: TRBJ2-1

CDR3nt: TGTGCCTGGAGTGTACTTAGCGGGAGGAACAATGAGCAGTTCTTC
CDR3aa: CAWSVLSGRNNEQFF
v_gene: TRBV30
abundance: NA
d_gene: TRBD2
j_gene: TRBJ2-1

CDR3nt: TGCGCCAGCAGCTTGGAGGGCAGGAGAGAGGAAAAACTGTTTTTT
CDR3aa: CASSLEGRREEKLFF
v_gene: TRBV5-1
abundance: NA
d_gene: NA
j_gene: TRBJ1-4

CDR3nt: TGTGCCAGCAGCGCAGAACAGGGTTTCGATGAAAAACTGTTTTTT
CDR3aa: CASSAEQGFDEKLFF
v_gene: TRBV9
abundance: once
d_gene: NA
j_gene: TRBJ1-4

CDR3nt: TGCGCCAGCAGTCCCGGGACTAGCTATGGGCAGTTCTTC
CDR3aa: CASSPGTSYGQFF
v_gene: TRBV4-1
abundance: NA
d_gene: TRBD2
j_gene: TRBJ2-1

CDR3nt: TGTGCCAGCAGCTTCAGGGGGCGGGATAATTCACCCCTCCACTTT
CDR3aa: CASSFRGRDNSPLHF
v_gene: TRBV7-8
abundance: NA
d_gene: TRBD1
j_gene: TRBJ1-6

CDR3nt: TGTGCCAGCAGCCAGGTTTTTGCAGGGTTGGACGAGCAGTACTTC
CDR3aa: CASSQVFAGLDEQYF
v_gene: TRBV14
abundance: NA
d_gene: NA
j_gene: TRBJ2-7

CDR3nt: TGTGCCAGTAGTATAGCCATCTCCTACGAGCAGTACTTC
CDR3aa: CASSIAISYEQYF
v_gene: TRBV19
abundance: NA
d_gene: NA
j_gene: TRBJ2-7

CDR3nt: TGTGCCAGCCGCCCCGGGACGAAAGAGACCCAGTACTTC
CDR3aa: CASRPGTKETQYF
v_gene: TRBV2
abundance: NA
d_gene: NA
j_gene: TRBJ2-5

CDR3nt: TGTGCCAGCAGCTTAACCAGGGAGTCCTACAATGAGCAGTTCTTC
CDR3aa: CASSLTRESYNEQFF
v_gene: TRBV7-3
abundance: few
d_gene: NA
j_gene: TRBJ2-1

CDR3nt: TGTGCCAGCAGCCAAAGACCGGGACTAGCGGAAGAGACCCAGTACTTC
CDR3aa: CASSQRPGLAEETQYF
v_gene: TRBV4-2
abundance: NA
d_gene: TRBD2
j_gene: TRBJ2-5

CDR3nt: TGTGCCAGCAGCTTAAGGGGACAGGGTACAGATACGCAGTATTTT
CDR3aa: CASSLRGQGTDTQYF
v_gene: TRBV7-9
abundance: NA
d_gene: TRBD1
j_gene: TRBJ2-3

CDR3nt: TGTGCCAGCAGTCGGGGACTAGCGGGAGGGGACATTCAGTACTTC
CDR3aa: CASSRGLAGGDIQYF
v_gene: TRBV27
abundance: NA
d_gene: TRBD2
j_gene: TRBJ2-4